This T cell receptor (beta chain) came from a study of cytomegalovirus exposure and HLA in healthy donors. Study-level background: Of some 400 genotyped donors, 70% to 85% clustered with self-reported Caucasian donors. Whole-study results and caveats: CMV serostatus was the sole immune exposure information available. Presence/absence results assume similar sequencing depth per donor, which may not hold.

The CDR3 contains 16 residues. CDR1 is MNHEY, CDR2 SMNVEV, per germline (reference sequence). V lost 7 bases, J lost 2 bases, and 11 bases stayed unmatched. Regarding this clone: Its antigen is unknown.

The primer mix had 60 Vbeta and 13 Jbeta primers. Produced via immunoSEQ multiplex PCR; TCRdb's table is partial and in-frame only. The repertoire holds approximately 67,000 clones, roughly nine tenths seen once, with around 10% in the top ten. The V call is TRBV27, the J call TRBJ1-1; 9 bases are a match to TRBD1. This TCR was recovered from a woman in her 30s in good health and CMV-seropositive. The specimen sequenced was PBMCs. CDR3 region: CASIAGTGIFNTEAFF. In DNA form, the CDR3 reads TGTGCCAGCATTGCTGGGACAGGGATTTTTAACACTGAAGCTTTCTTT.